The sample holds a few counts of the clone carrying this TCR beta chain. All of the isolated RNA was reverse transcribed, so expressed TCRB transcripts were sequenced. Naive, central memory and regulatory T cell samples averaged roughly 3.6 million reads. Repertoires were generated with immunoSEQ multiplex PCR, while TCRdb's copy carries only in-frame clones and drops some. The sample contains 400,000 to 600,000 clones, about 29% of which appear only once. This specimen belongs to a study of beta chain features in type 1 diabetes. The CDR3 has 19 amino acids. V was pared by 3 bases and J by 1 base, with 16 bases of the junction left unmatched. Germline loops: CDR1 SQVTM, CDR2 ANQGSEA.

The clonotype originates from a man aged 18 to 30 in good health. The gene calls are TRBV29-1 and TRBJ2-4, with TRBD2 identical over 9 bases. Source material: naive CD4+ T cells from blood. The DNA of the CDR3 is TGCAGCGTTGATGGGGCCGTGCGGGAGGGCCGTGACGCCAAAAACATTCAGTACTTC. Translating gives CSVDGAVREGRDAKNIQYF.